Listed here is a single TCR beta chain. Antigen unknown. This entry belongs to a study of OX40 agonist ivuxolimab in advanced cancers. Study information: From roughly 20 to 85 years was the age range, with a mean of approximately 58 years, and around 80% were male. Study-wide results and caveats: Doses of 0.1 to 3.0 mg/kg were accompanied by clonal expansion of CD4+ and CD8+ blood T cells by week 6. Average numbers of expanded clones were greater in CD8+ T cells than in CD4+. The authors did not determine the antigen specificity of the expanded peripheral T cells.

The data were produced by immunoSEQ multiplex PCR, yet TCRdb's version contains in-frame clones alone and is incomplete. In the table there are 65,000 to 90,000 clones, approximately 86% of which are singletons. CDR3 length: 11 amino acids. Trimming took off 5 bases at V and 6 bases at J, with 8 bases between the two ends. Per germline, CDR1 SEHNR and CDR2 FQNEAQ (reference sequence). The sequencing used CD4+ or CD8+ T cells sorted from blood, collected in a trial of the OX40 agonist ivuxolimab. The V and J genes are TRBV7-9 and TRBJ2-7, with D perhaps matching TRBD1 (5 bases). The receptor's source is an adult with an advanced solid tumor such as melanoma, head and neck, liver or kidney cancer. The CDR3 protein is CASSRQGEQYF. The CDR3, as DNA: TGTGCCAGCAGCCGGCAGGGCGAGCAGTACTTC.